Here is one TCR beta chain with its context. This receptor's antigen is unknown. The input lacks base qualities; no much larger clone sits a single base away. This specimen belongs to a study of T cell responses to AZD1222 COVID-19 vaccine (dated by TCRdb to the early 2020s). With respect to the entire study: Because spike-specific TCR depth and breadth did not differ between the two schedules, AZD1222 recipients who got a second dose at roughly 4 weeks were pooled with those who got a second dose at roughly 12 weeks. Trial participants were enrolled by age into subgroups of 18-55, 56-69 and 70-plus years, and about 150, 27 and 61 TCR-sequenced participants, respectively, were included in these subgroups. A total of 230 to 250 trial participants underwent TCR sequencing, of whom 207 received two doses of AZD1222 and about 26 received two doses of the MenACWY control vaccine. The paper as a whole reports these results and caveats: In the small 56-69-year group, the increase in depth fell short of significance, most likely because of low power. Reportedly, close to half of the unique spike-specific TCRs recognized epitopes lying outside the regions that are mutated in the B.1.351 and B.1.1.7 variants. Vaccine-associated CD4 TCRs spanned the whole spike protein, with dominant responses in regions 160-218 and 743-854. Conclusions about previously exposed vaccinees are limited because only a handful of AZD1222 recipients were SARS-CoV-2 seropositive at baseline. Participants were mostly white British and included more females than males, and it was suggested by the authors that clonal diversity may have been underestimated. After two AZD1222 doses, spike-specific TCR breadth and depth were significantly higher than at day 0 and than in MenACWY recipients. Because no day 14 peak-response samples were available, the repertoires could be characterized only after the peak T cell response.

The sample's time point label, decoded: baseline before first vaccination. The vaccinee samples were drawn from two UK trials, COV001 and COV002, one of which was a single-blind randomized controlled phase 2/3 trial testing AZD1222 (ChAdOx1 nCoV-19) in healthy adults. For TCRbeta chain sequencing, PBMC samples were collected from trial participants at day 0 and at day 28 after the second dose. Deletion took 0 bases off V and 3 bases off J, with a span of 2 bases between the germline ends. From cysteine to phenylalanine, the CDR3 is 12 amino acids long. Of all the DNA, just the CDR3 is kept, 36 bases in frame from base 1. CDR1 SGDLS and CDR2 YYNGEE are derived from the germline V gene. The CDR3 regions of human TCRbeta chains were subjected to immunosequencing. Per the authors' processing: TCRs in the repertoires were compared against a reference library of SARS-CoV-2-specific TCRs that had been generated with the MIRA antigen-specificity platform. Breadth was defined as the fraction of unique TCRs that were SARS-CoV-2-associated. Depth was defined as the fraction of total T cells that were SARS-CoV-2-associated. Using the MIRA data, each spike-specific TCR was assigned both to the spike region to which the TCR was reactive and to a CD4 or CD8 class. Log10-transformed breadth and depth values were compared by one-way ANOVA with Sidak's multiple comparisons tests. TCRdb took this table from immuneACCESS and kept in-frame rearrangements with V and J called. Such tables lack part of the clones; where checked against another copy, unresolved V genes explain under half of the gap, and the rest is unexplained. V, J and clone size were drawn from that table, and D and trimming were deduced from the DNA. For this sample the table gives 100,000 or so clones, of which approximately 86% were detected only once. The biggest ten clones account for just under 6.5% of the sample.

This sequence uses TRBV9 and TRBJ2-3, with no confident D gene call. Material: peripheral blood, obtained on day 0 of AZD1222 vaccination. The source of this sequence is an adult in good health. The CDR3 here reads CASSVVTDTQYF. Read as DNA, the sequence is TGTGCCAGCAGCGTAGTTACAGATACGCAGTATTTT.